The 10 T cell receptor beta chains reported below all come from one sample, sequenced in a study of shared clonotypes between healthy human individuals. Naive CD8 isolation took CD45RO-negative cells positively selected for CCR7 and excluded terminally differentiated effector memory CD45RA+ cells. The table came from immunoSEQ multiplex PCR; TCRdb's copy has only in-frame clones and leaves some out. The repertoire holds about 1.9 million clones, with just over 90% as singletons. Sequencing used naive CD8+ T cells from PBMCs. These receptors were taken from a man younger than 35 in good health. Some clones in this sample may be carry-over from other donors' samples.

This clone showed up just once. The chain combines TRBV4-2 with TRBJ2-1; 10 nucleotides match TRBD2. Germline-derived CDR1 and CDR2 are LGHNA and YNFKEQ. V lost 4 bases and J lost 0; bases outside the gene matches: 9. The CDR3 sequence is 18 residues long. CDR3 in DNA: TGTGCCAGCAGCCTTAGAGTGAGCGGGAGGGGCTCCTACAATGAGCAGTTCTTC. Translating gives CASSLRVSGRGSYNEQFF.

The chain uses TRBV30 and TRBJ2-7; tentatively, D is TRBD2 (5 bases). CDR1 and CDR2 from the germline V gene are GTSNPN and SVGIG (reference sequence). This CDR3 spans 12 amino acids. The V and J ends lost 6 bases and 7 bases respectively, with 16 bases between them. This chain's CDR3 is CACLSRGLEQYF. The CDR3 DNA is TGTGCCTGTTTGTCACGGGGATTGGAGCAGTACTTC.

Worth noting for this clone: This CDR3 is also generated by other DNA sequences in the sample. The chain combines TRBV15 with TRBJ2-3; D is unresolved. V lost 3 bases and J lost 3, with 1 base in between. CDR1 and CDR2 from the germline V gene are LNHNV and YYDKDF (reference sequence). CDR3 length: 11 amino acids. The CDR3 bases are TGTGCCACCAGCAGTACAGATACGCAGTATTTT. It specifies CATSSTDTQYF. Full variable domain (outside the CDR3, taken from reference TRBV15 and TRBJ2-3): DAMVIQNPRYQVTQFGKPVTLSCSQTLNHNVMYWYQQKSSQAPKLLFHYYDKDFNNEADTPDNFQSRRPNTSFCFLDIRSPGLGDTAMYLCATSSTDTQYFGPGTRLTVL.

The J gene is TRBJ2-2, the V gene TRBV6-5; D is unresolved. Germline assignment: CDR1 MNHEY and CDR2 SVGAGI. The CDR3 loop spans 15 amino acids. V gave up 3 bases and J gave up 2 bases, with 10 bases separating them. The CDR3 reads CASSYMRSNTGELFF. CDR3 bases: TGTGCCAGCAGTTATATGCGGTCAAACACCGGGGAGCTGTTTTTT.

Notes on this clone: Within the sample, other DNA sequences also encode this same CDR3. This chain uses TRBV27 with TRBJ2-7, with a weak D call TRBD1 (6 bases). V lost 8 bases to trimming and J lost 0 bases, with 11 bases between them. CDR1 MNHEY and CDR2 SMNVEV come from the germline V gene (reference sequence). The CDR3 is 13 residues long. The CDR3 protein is CASARGASYEQYF. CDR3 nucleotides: TGTGCCAGCGCCAGGGGAGCCTCCTACGAGCAGTACTTC.

As DNA, the CDR3 is TGTGCCAGTAGTATCCAGACAGGGTCGAGTTTCACCGGGGAGCTGTTTTTT. Translated, it gives CASSIQTGSSFTGELFF. The chain combines TRBV19 with TRBJ2-2, with 7 bases lining up with TRBD1. Per germline, CDR1 LNHDA and CDR2 SQIVND (reference sequence). This CDR3 spans 17 amino acids. V dropped 3 bases and J dropped 4; count of bases not matched to a gene: 11.

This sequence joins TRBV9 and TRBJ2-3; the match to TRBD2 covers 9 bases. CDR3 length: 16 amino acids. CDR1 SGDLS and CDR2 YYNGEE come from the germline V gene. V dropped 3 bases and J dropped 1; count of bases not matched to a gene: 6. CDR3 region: CASSAQLAGRTDTQYF. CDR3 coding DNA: TGTGCCAGCAGCGCCCAACTAGCGGGTCGCACAGATACGCAGTATTTT.

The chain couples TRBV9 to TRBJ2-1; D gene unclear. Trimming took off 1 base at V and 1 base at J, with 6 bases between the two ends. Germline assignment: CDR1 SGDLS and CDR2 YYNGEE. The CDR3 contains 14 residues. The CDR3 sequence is CASSVLLSYNEQFF. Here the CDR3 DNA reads TGTGCCAGCAGCGTACTACTGTCCTACAATGAGCAGTTCTTC.

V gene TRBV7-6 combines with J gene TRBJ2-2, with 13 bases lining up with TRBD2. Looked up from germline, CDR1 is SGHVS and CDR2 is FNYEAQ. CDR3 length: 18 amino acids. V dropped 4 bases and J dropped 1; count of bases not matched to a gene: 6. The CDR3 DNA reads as TGTGCCAGCAGCTGGGGACTAGCGGGAACCGAGAACACCGGGGAGCTGTTTTTT. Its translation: CASSWGLAGTENTGELFF. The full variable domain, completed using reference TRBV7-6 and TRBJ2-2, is GAGVSQSPRYKVTKRGQDVALRCDPISGHVSLYWYRQALGQGPEFLTYFNYEAQQDKSGLPNDRFSAERPEGSISTLTIQRTEQRDSAMYRCASSWGLAGTENTGELFFGEGSRLTVL.

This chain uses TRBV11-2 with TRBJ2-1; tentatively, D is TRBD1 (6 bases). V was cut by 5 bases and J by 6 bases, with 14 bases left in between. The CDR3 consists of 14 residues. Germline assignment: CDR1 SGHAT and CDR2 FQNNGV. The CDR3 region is CASSTNRAGNEQFF. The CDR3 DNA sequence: TGTGCCAGCAGCACAAACAGGGCCGGCAATGAGCAGTTCTTC.